The clone carrying this TCR beta chain appeared a single time. The data were obtained in a study of CD8 T cells in Susac syndrome. Negative isolation yielded the CD8+ and CD4+ T cells, while FACS enriched the TEMRA cells. V lost 4 bases to trimming and J lost 3 bases; unmatched junction nucleotides: 14. CDR1 is MNHEY and CDR2 is SMNVEV in the germline V gene (reference sequence). There are 17 residues in the CDR3. A quantity of roughly 0.5 to 1 ug RNA underwent reverse transcription using random hexamers. TCR beta CDR3 was amplified by immunoSEQ covering 54 Vbeta and 13 Jbeta. MiXCR, run by TCRdb on the immunoSEQ multiplex PCR reads, gives a single entry per CDR3 protein. This table has 170,000 or so distinct CDR3 sequences, about 95% appearing once.

The sample comprised CD8+ T cells from PBMCs. The clonotype comes from a human donor with multiple sclerosis. The rearrangement joins TRBV27 to TRBJ1-2, with 7 positions matching TRBD1. CDR3 in DNA: TGTGCCAGCAGTTCGCGATTCCTCGGACAGGCGTACTATGGCTACACCTTC. Translation: CASSSRFLGQAYYGYTF.